These 30 T cell receptor beta chains were sequenced from one sample in a study of blood T cell repertoires in COVID-19. TCRdb's table, derived via immunoSEQ multiplex PCR, lists solely in-frame clones and lacks some. The data hold 220,000 or so clones, with around 82% observed a single time. Sequencing was performed on peripheral blood. These receptors were taken from a woman in her 70s with acute or convalescent COVID-19.

This clone was seen more than once but under ten times. The J gene is TRBJ1-2, the V gene TRBV6-5, with TRBD1 identical over 7 bases. The J segment lost 2 bases and the V segment lost 8 bases, leaving 11 bases of the junction unmatched. Germline CDR1 is MNHEY and CDR2 is SVGAGI. CDR3 length: 15 amino acids. The CDR3 reads CASRGKRDSNYGYTF. The DNA for the CDR3 is TGTGCCAGCCGAGGGAAACGGGACAGCAACTATGGCTACACCTTC.

Remarks on this clone: Other nucleotide sequences in the sample specify the same CDR3. The CDR3 coding sequence is TGCGCCAGCAGCCTTGCGGGACAGGGGAACACTGAAGCTTTCTTT. It codes for CASSLAGQGNTEAFF. The rearrangement links TRBV5-1 to TRBJ1-1; the match to TRBD1 covers 9 bases. Unmatched junction bases numbered 5, after V lost 4 bases and J lost 1 base. The CDR3 consists of 15 residues. Germline V gives CDR1 SGHRS, CDR2 YFSETQ.

The sample holds a few counts of this clone. This chain joins TRBV5-1 and TRBJ1-1, with D possibly matching TRBD1 (6 bases). The ends were cut back, 4 bases at V and 3 bases at J, with 19 bases in the middle. Germline CDR1 SGHRS, CDR2 YFSETQ. This CDR3 is built from 16 residues. The CDR3 region has the DNA TGCGCCAGCAGCCGGTCGGTTGGGGGCGCGGACACTGAAGCTTTCTTT. It encodes CASSRSVGGADTEAFF.

This chain connects TRBV5-4 to TRBJ1-2; TRBD1 agrees at 8 bases. The ends lost 5 bases at V and 7 bases at J; junction bases unmatched: 19. Per germline, CDR1 SGHNT and CDR2 YYREEE (reference sequence). CDR3 size: 17 residues. The DNA for the CDR3 is TGTGCCAGCAGTCAAGGACAGGGTCAGTTCATAATCGGTGGCTACACCTTC. Translating gives CASSQGQGQFIIGGYTF. The full variable domain, in which reference TRBV5-4 and TRBJ1-2 provide the parts outside the CDR3, is ETGVTQSPTHLIKTRGQQVTLRCSSQSGHNTVSWYQQALGQGPQFIFQYYREEENGRGNFPPRFSGLQFPNYSSELNVNALELDDSALYLCASSQGQGQFIIGGYTFGSGTRLTVV.

The chain links TRBV29-1 to TRBJ2-5; 9 bases map to TRBD1. Germline V gives CDR1 SQVTM, CDR2 ANQGSEA. V was pared by 6 bases and J by 1 base, with 9 bases of the junction left unmatched. There are 15 residues in the CDR3. In DNA form, the CDR3 reads TGCAGCGTCCGAGCCGGGACAGGGATCCAAGAGACCCAGTACTTC. Translation: CSVRAGTGIQETQYF.

V usage is TRBV27 and J usage is TRBJ2-1; 12 nucleotides align to TRBD1. There are 19 residues in the CDR3. Losses at the gene ends were 1 base for V and 1 base for J; bases not matched to a gene: 8. Germline CDR1 MNHEY, CDR2 SMNVEV (reference sequence). CDR3 residues: CASSLFFGTGGKSYNEQFF. DNA for the CDR3: TGTGCCAGCAGTTTATTCTTTGGGACAGGGGGCAAATCCTACAATGAGCAGTTCTTC.

The chain has TRBV2 and TRBJ2-1; 7 bases are a match to TRBD1. With V trimmed by 6 bases and J by 2 bases, 1 base remained unmatched. The CDR3 is 13 residues long. The germline gives CDR1 SNHLY, CDR2 FYNNEI. CDR3 nucleotide sequence: TGTGCCAGCAGAGGGGGCGCCTACAATGAGCAGTTCTTC. Translated, it gives CASRGGAYNEQFF.

This clone has only a few counts. The chain uses TRBV4-1 and TRBJ1-5, with 11 bases matching TRBD1. Germline V gene data show CDR1 as MGHRA and CDR2 as YSYEKL. Trimming removed 4 bases from V and 6 bases from J; junction bases left unmatched: 8. The CDR3 totals 16 residues. For the CDR3, the DNA is TGCGCCAGCAGCCGGACGGACAGGGGGCTCGGTCAGCCCCAGCATTTT. It codes for CASSRTDRGLGQPQHF.

This clone came up once. The V call is TRBV18, the J call TRBJ2-7, with D possibly being TRBD2 (5 bases). The germline V and J ends were trimmed by 2 bases and 3 bases, with 8 bases remaining between them. CDR1 and CDR2 (germline): KGHSH, LQKENI. The CDR3 length is 13 residues. The DNA of the CDR3 is TGTGCCAGCTCACCAGGACTCCTCTACGAGCAGTACTTC. Its protein product is CASSPGLLYEQYF.

The chain is built from TRBV6-1 and TRBJ1-1, with no clear D. Germline CDR1 and CDR2: MNHNS and SASEGT. The CDR3 has 14 amino acids. V was clipped by 0 bases and J by 6 bases, with 11 bases between them. The CDR3: CASSEALPWPEAFF. For the CDR3, the DNA is TGTGCCAGCAGTGAAGCACTACCCTGGCCTGAAGCTTTCTTT.

The V and J genes are TRBV29-1 and TRBJ2-2; D is unresolved. Trimming removed 3 bases from V and 5 bases from J, with 13 bases in between. This CDR3 comprises 14 residues. Germline CDR1 reads SQVTM; CDR2 reads ANQGSEA. The CDR3 sequence: CSVEWRIGTGELFF. DNA of the CDR3: TGCAGCGTTGAGTGGCGGATCGGTACCGGGGAGCTGTTTTTT.

The rearrangement joins TRBV30 to TRBJ1-1; no clear D. Trimming took 0 bases from V and 0 from J, leaving 11 bases between them. The CDR3 totals 15 residues. CDR1 and CDR2 (germline): GTSNPN, SVGIG (reference sequence). The CDR3 spells CAWSVLPGMNTEAFF. CDR3 nucleotide sequence: TGTGCCTGGAGTGTACTTCCGGGAATGAACACTGAAGCTTTCTTT.

The rearrangement joins TRBV3-1 (or the pseudogene TRBV3-2) to TRBJ2-5; 9 bases align to TRBD2. The CDR3 extends over 15 amino acids. Germline CDR1 LGHDT, CDR2 YNNKEL (reference sequence). V dropped 2 bases and J dropped 2; count of bases not matched to a gene: 3. CDR3 protein: CASSQRLAAQETQYF. The CDR3 DNA follows: TGTGCCAGCAGCCAAAGACTAGCGGCACAAGAGACCCAGTACTTC.

The V gene is TRBV5-1, the J gene TRBJ2-3, with TRBD2 identical over 11 bases. The CDR3 has 15 amino acids. Germline-derived CDR1 and CDR2 are SGHRS and YFSETQ. J lost 4 bases, V lost 3 bases, and 4 bases had no gene match. This CDR3 reads CASSSIAGGPDTQYF. CDR3 nucleotides: TGCGCCAGCAGCTCCATAGCGGGAGGGCCAGATACGCAGTATTTT.

V and J are TRBV6-6 and TRBJ1-6, with D unclear. The CDR3 spans 13 residues. Germline V gene sequence: CDR1 MNHNY, CDR2 SVGAGI (reference sequence). Deletions cut 10 bases from V and 9 bases from J, with 16 bases between. CDR3 protein: CAIYPLASSPLHF. CDR3 DNA: TGTGCCATCTACCCTCTCGCTAGTTCACCCCTCCACTTT.

The chain has TRBV27 and TRBJ1-6; D unclear. The V end was cut by 2 bases, the J end by 0 bases, with 8 bases between. The CDR3 consists of 16 residues. The germline gives CDR1 MNHEY, CDR2 SMNVEV (reference sequence). This CDR3 is CASSLRGSSYNSPLHF. Written as DNA, the CDR3 is TGTGCCAGCAGTTTACGAGGGAGCTCCTATAATTCACCCCTCCACTTT.

In its sample, this clone was seen many times. The CDR3 coding sequence is TGTGCCTGGAATTCCGGGTCGGGGGGATCCTACAATGAGCAGTTCTTC. The encoded protein is CAWNSGSGGSYNEQFF. The gene calls are TRBV30 and TRBJ2-1, with 7 nucleotides matching TRBD2. The CDR3 runs to 16 residues. V was clipped by 4 bases and J by 1 base; unmatched bases: 10. The germline CDR1 and CDR2 sequences are GTSNPN and SVGIG (reference sequence).

V and J are TRBV9 and TRBJ1-6; 8 nucleotides agree with TRBD1. The V and J ends lost 3 bases and 8 bases, in that order; junction bases with no gene match: 4. The germline V gene encodes CDR1 SGDLS and CDR2 YYNGEE. The CDR3 spans 14 residues. The CDR3 nucleotides are TGTGCCAGCAGCGGACAGGGGAGGGATTCACCCCTCCACTTT. It translates to CASSGQGRDSPLHF.

CDR3 sequence (DNA): TGTGCCAGCTCAGAGGACAGAAGTGGCTACACCTTC. As protein: CASSEDRSGYTF. The chain uses TRBV18 and TRBJ1-2; D might be TRBD1 (6 bases). The germline V gene encodes CDR1 KGHSH and CDR2 LQKENI. V was cut by 5 bases and J by 7 bases, with 11 bases left in between. CDR3 length: 12 residues.

In its sample, this clone was seen many times. The chain is built from TRBV6-1 and TRBJ1-2; D may be TRBD1 (6 bases). The germline gives CDR1 MNHNS, CDR2 SASEGT. Trimming took off 1 base at V and 8 bases at J, with 14 bases between the two ends. This CDR3 is built from 14 residues. The CDR3 reads CASSEDPRGRGYTF. CDR3 sequence (DNA): TGTGCCAGCAGTGAAGATCCCAGGGGACGCGGCTACACCTTC.

The chain joins TRBV5-1 to TRBJ2-5; 8 nucleotides agree with TRBD1. Germline V gene lookup returns CDR1 SGHRS and CDR2 YFSETQ. This CDR3 is 14 amino acids long. V was pared by 4 bases and J by 4 bases, with 6 bases of the junction left unmatched. For the CDR3, the DNA is TGCGCCAGCAGCCCCCAAGGACAGGGAGAGACCCAGTACTTC. Its protein product is CASSPQGQGETQYF.

The rearrangement uses TRBV28 and TRBJ2-3; a possible D gene is TRBD1 (6 bases). The CDR3 runs 17 residues. The V and J ends lost 2 bases and 1 base respectively, with 16 bases between them. CDR1 and CDR2 (germline): MDHEN, SYDVKM. The CDR3, as DNA: TGTGCCAGCAGTTTAGGCGGCAGGGGCGGCCGCACAGATACGCAGTATTTT. It encodes CASSLGGRGGRTDTQYF. The whole variable domain, filled in from reference TRBV28 and TRBJ2-3, reads DVKVTQSSRYLVKRTGEKVFLECVQDMDHENMFWYRQDPGLGLRLIYFSYDVKMKEKGDIPEGYSVSREKKERFSLILESASTNQTSMYLCASSLGGRGGRTDTQYFGPGTRLTVL.

The V call is TRBV29-1, the J call TRBJ2-6; D ambiguous. Germline CDR1 reads SQVTM; CDR2 reads ANQGSEA. CDR3 length: 13 residues. V lost 5 bases to trimming and J lost 3 bases, with 8 bases between them. DNA of the CDR3: TGCAGCGTTTACAACCGTGGGGCCAACGTCCTGACTTTC. Translated: CSVYNRGANVLTF. The full variable domain, completed using reference TRBV29-1 and TRBJ2-6, is SAVISQKPSRDICQRGTSLTIQCQVDSQVTMMFWYRQQPGQSLTLIATANQGSEATYESGFVIDKFPISRPNLTFSTLTVSNMSPEDSSIYLCSVYNRGANVLTFGAGSRLTVL.

The chain carries TRBV5-4 and TRBJ2-1; D is possibly TRBD2 (5 bases). The germline V gene has CDR1 SGHNT and CDR2 YYREEE (reference sequence). The CDR3 is 14 amino acids. V was clipped by 0 bases and J by 7 bases, with 11 bases between them. The CDR3 reads CASSLGGGLNEQFF. In DNA, the CDR3 is TGTGCCAGCAGCTTGGGAGGCGGACTGAATGAGCAGTTCTTC.

The chain is built from TRBV30 and TRBJ1-2, with TRBD1 identical over 7 bases. CDR3 size: 15 residues. Unmatched junction bases numbered 11, after V lost 3 bases and J lost 4 bases. Looked up from germline, CDR1 is GTSNPN and CDR2 is SVGIG (reference sequence). The CDR3 DNA reads as TGTGCCTGGAGATCCGACAGGGAAATCCCCTATGGCTACACCTTC. Translation: CAWRSDREIPYGYTF.

The chain combines TRBV24-1 with TRBJ2-5, with D possibly TRBD1 on 6 matching bases. The CDR3 covers 16 residues. Per the germline V gene, CDR1 is KGHDR and CDR2 is SFDVKD. Between the trimmed V and J ends, which lost 4 bases and 3 bases, there was a span of 17 bases. CDR3 sequence reads: CATSERGGGVEETQYF. Written as DNA, the CDR3 is TGTGCCACCAGTGAAAGAGGGGGTGGAGTAGAAGAGACCCAGTACTTC.

The V gene is TRBV29-1, the J gene TRBJ2-2; the match to TRBD1 covers 9 bases. Germline CDR1 and CDR2: SQVTM and ANQGSEA. The CDR3 runs 13 residues. V lost 5 bases, J lost 7 bases, and 5 bases stayed unmatched. The CDR3 protein is CSVHGTGHGELFF. The CDR3, as DNA: TGCAGCGTTCACGGGACAGGGCACGGGGAGCTGTTTTTT.

The J gene is TRBJ2-7, the V gene TRBV6-5; TRBD2 matches at 8 bases. This CDR3 is built from 14 residues. With 11 bases clipped from V and 5 bases from J, the junction kept 14 bases outside the gene matches. Looked up from germline, CDR1 is MNHEY and CDR2 is SVGAGI. Here the CDR3 DNA reads TGTGCCGGGGGCGGTAGTCATAGCGGGGACGAGCAGTACTTC. It yields the protein CAGGGSHSGDEQYF.

Details on this clone: Given a much more abundant clone one base away, this may be a read error. Additional DNA sequences in this sample encode the identical CDR3. The genes are TRBV30 and TRBJ2-6, with TRBD1 matching 9 bases. Germline V CDR1 and CDR2: GTSNPN, SVGIG (reference sequence). With V trimmed by 4 bases and J by 0 bases, 7 bases remained unmatched. CDR3 length equals 17 residues. Here the CDR3 DNA reads TGTGCCTGGAAAAGGGACAGGGCCCGCTCTGGGGCCAACGTCCTGACTTTC. Translating it yields CAWKRDRARSGANVLTF.

The CDR3 nucleotides are TGTGCCAGCAGCGGACTAGCGGGAGAGCAGTACTTC. Encoded protein: CASSGLAGEQYF. The chain carries TRBV7-2 and TRBJ2-7, with 12 bases fitting TRBD2. J was trimmed by 7 bases and V by 5 bases; bases with no gene match: 0. The CDR3 sequence is 12 residues long. The germline V gene encodes CDR1 SGHTA and CDR2 FQGNSA.